This T cell receptor (beta chain) stems from a study of T-cell reconstitution after alpha-beta-depleted transplantation in children. Broader study findings: From surviving recipient T cells and thymic progenitors came the high day-60 TCRbeta diversity observed in some patients. Reports say that about two months after transplant, the alpha-beta T cells came out of several hundred graft clones that had expanded. Newly produced T cells mostly provided counts and TCRbeta diversity after one year, as hyperexpanded clones declined.

Details on this clonotype: Its antigen remains unknown.

The CDR3 sequence is 16 residues long. Germline V gives CDR1 MNHEY, CDR2 SVGAGI. The ends were cut back, 1 base at V and 3 bases at J, with 12 bases in the middle. This sample's TCRbeta library carried unique molecular identifier barcodes. TCRdb re-analysed the PCR reads in MiXCR, keeping a single row per CDR3 protein. Altogether about 980,000 distinct CDR3 sequences are present, about 29% being singletons, with the ten largest covering roughly 27%. This receptor was taken from a boy younger than two who had a stem cell transplant for SCID, so the T cells may come from the graft donor. The sample consisted of PBMCs, mostly from graft donor cells, taken 360 days after TCRalphabeta/CD19-depleted stem cell transplant. The chain carries TRBV6-5 and TRBJ1-4; tentative D call: TRBD1 (6 bases). The CDR3 here is CASSYFGGRSNEKLFF. Here the CDR3 DNA reads TGTGCCAGCAGTTACTTTGGGGGCAGGTCTAATGAAAAACTGTTTTTT.